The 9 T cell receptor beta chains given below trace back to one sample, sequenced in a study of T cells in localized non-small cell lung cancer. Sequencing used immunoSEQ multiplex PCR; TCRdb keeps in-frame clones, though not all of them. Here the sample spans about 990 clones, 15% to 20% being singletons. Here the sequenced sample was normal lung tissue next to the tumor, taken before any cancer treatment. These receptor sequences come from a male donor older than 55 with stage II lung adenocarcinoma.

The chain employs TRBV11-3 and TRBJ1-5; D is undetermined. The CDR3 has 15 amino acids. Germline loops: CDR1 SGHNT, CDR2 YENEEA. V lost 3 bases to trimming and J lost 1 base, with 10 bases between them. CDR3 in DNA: TGTGCCAGCAGCTTTAACGGACGGAGCAATCAGCCCCAGCATTTT. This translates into CASSFNGRSNQPQHF.

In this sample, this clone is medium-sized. The CDR3 loop is CAISDRDTEAFF. The CDR3 coding sequence is TGTGCCATCAGCGACAGGGACACTGAAGCTTTCTTT. The V gene is TRBV6-8, the J gene TRBJ1-1; 7 nucleotides line up with TRBD1. The J segment lost 3 bases and the V segment lost 10 bases, leaving 5 bases of the junction unmatched. CDR1 MNHGY and CDR2 SAAAGT come from the germline V gene. The length of the CDR3 is 12 residues.

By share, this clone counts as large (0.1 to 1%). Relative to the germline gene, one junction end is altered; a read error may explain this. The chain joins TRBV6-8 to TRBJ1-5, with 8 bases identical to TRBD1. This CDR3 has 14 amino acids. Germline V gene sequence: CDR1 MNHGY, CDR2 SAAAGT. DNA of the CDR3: TGTGCCATCAGTGGGGGACAGGGCAATCAGCCCCAGCATTTT. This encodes CAISGGQGNQPQHF.

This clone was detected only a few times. CDR3 loop: CAWSPPYGADTQYF. The CDR3 DNA reads TGTGCCTGGAGTCCCCCTTACGGGGCAGATACGCAGTATTTT. The rearrangement links TRBV30 to TRBJ2-3, with D possibly being TRBD2 (5 bases). Trimming pared 2 bases from V and 4 bases from J, leaving 13 bases between. CDR3 size: 14 residues. The germline gives CDR1 GTSNPN, CDR2 SVGIG (reference sequence).

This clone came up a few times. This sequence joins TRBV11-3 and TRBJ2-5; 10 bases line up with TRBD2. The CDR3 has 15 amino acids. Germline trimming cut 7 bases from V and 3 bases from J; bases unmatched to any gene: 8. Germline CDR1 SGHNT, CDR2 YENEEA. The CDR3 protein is CASTWGLAGEETQYF. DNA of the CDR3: TGTGCCAGCACCTGGGGCCTAGCGGGAGAAGAGACCCAGTACTTC.

Here the CDR3 DNA reads TGCGCCAGCAGCCAAGCCCCAGGACAGGGACGGTGGGGCGGGGAGCTGTTTTTT. Translation gives CASSQAPGQGRWGGELFF. J is TRBJ2-2 and V is TRBV1; the tabulated D call, TRBD1, remains unverified against the DNA. TRBV1 is annotated as a pseudogene. The CDR3 is made up of 18 amino acids.

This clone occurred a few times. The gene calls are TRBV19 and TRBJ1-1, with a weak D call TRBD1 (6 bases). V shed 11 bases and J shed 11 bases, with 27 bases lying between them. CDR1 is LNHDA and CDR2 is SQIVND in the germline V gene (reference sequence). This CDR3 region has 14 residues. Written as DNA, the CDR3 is TGTGCCTCCTCCCCCGGGGGGACAATGGGTGAGGCTTTCTTT. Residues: CASSPGGTMGEAFF.

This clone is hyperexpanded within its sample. As DNA, the CDR3 is TGTGCCAGCTCACCAGGGGGAGGAGAGACCCAGTACTTC. The encoded protein is CASSPGGGETQYF. The chain carries TRBV18 and TRBJ2-5; D is perhaps TRBD2 (6 bases). Germline CDR1 reads KGHSH; CDR2 reads LQKENI. Trimming shortened V by 2 bases and J by 4 bases, and 8 bases separated the two germline ends. There are 13 residues in the CDR3.

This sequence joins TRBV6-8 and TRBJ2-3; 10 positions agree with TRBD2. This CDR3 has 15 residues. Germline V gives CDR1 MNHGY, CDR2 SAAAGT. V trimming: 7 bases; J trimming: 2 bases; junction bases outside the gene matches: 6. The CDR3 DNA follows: TGTGCCAGCAATCCAACTAGCGGGGACACAGATACGCAGTATTTT. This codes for CASNPTSGDTDTQYF.